This T cell receptor (beta chain) came from a study of shared clonotypes between healthy human individuals. Across the whole study: The plates for each donor numbered three CD4 naive, three CD4 memory, two CD8 naive and one CD8 memory.

CD4+ cell separation produced CD45RA+ naive and CD45RA-negative memory subsets. Germline CDR1 SGHRS, CDR2 YFSETQ. This CDR3 comprises 15 residues. Trimming cost V 4 bases and J 7 bases; bases outside gene matches: 11. The assay was immunoSEQ multiplex PCR, and TCRdb's table has in-frame clones only and misses some. The sample carries roughly 1 million clones, around 75% recorded once. The chain is built from TRBV5-1 and TRBJ2-3, with TRBD2 identical over 8 bases. This receptor was identified in a man in his late teens or twenties in good health. Sequencing was performed on memory CD4+ T cells sorted from blood. Subset specified: CD45RA-negative fraction. Here the CDR3 reads CASSLKLAAIYTQYF. CDR3 nucleotide sequence: TGCGCCAGCAGCCTCAAACTAGCGGCTATATATACGCAGTATTTT. The entire variable domain, with the rest obtained from reference TRBV5-1 and TRBJ2-3, is as follows: KAGVTQTPRYLIKTRGQQVTLSCSPISGHRSVSWYQQTPGQGLQFLFEYFSETQRNKGNFPGRFSGRQFSNSRSEMNVSTLELGDSALYLCASSLKLAAIYTQYFGPGTRLTVL.